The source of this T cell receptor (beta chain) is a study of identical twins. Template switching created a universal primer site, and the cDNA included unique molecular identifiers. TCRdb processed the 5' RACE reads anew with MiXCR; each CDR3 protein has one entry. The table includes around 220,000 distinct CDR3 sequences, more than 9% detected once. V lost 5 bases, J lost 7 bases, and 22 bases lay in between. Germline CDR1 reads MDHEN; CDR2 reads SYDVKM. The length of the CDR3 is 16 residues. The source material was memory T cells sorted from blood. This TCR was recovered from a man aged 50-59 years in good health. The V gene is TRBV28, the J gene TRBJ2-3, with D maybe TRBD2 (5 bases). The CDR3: CASSSVLSGSLNTQYF. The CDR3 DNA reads TGTGCCAGCAGTAGTGTCCTAAGCGGCTCATTGAATACGCAGTATTTT.